What follows are 7 T cell receptor beta chains derived from one specimen sequenced in a study of T cell repertoires in cytomegalovirus infection (dated by TCRdb to between 2019 and 2020). The treatment or condition label here, explained by the study, means: in vitro stimulation with specific CMV peptide epitopes to enrich CMV-specific T cells. TCRdb names Illumina HiSeq 1500 as the instrument used. TCRdb handled the public reads itself, with Q25 trimming in fastp and clone calling in MiXCR, and kept productive beta chains. Each record represents a unique CDR3 protein, reported with the most common genes and DNA among its rows. In this sample the table shows 600,000 to 700,000 distinct CDR3 sequences, about 33% of which occur a single time. 18% of the sample is held by the ten biggest clonotypes. These TCRs are of unknown antigen specificity. This sample comprised cultured PBMCs, obtained from culture after CMV antigen stimulation. These receptors were obtained from a human donor in good health (CMV status not recorded). Some clones in this sample may be carry-over from other donors' samples.

This clonotype was picked up a small number of times. CDR3 loop: CASSYGGSGRAGELFF. In DNA, the CDR3 is TGTGCCAGCAGTTACGGTGGTAGCGGGAGGGCCGGGGAGCTGTTTTTT. The rearrangement joins TRBV6-2 or TRBV6-3 to TRBJ2-2; TRBD2 agrees at 11 bases. This CDR3 has 16 amino acids. Germline loops: CDR1 MNHEY, CDR2 SVGEGT. With 2 bases clipped from V and 6 bases from J, the junction kept 5 bases outside the gene matches.

The chain combines TRBV28 with TRBJ1-3; tentatively, D is TRBD1 (6 bases). Germline CDR1 is MDHEN and CDR2 is SYDVKM. The CDR3 length is 15 residues. Trimming cost V 6 bases and J 1 base, with 13 bases left between them. The CDR3, as DNA: TGTGCCAGCAGCGTCGCAGGGGCATCTGGAAACACCATATATTTT. As protein: CASSVAGASGNTIYF.

This chain uses TRBV4-3 with TRBJ1-5, with D hard to call. Germline V gene sequence: CDR1 LGHNA, CDR2 YSLEER. The CDR3 is 14 amino acids. The V and J ends lost 4 bases and 4 bases respectively, with 11 bases between them. The DNA of the CDR3 is TGCGCCAGCAGCCCCCGGTTTAATAATCAGCCCCAGCATTTT. It translates to CASSPRFNNQPQHF.

This clonotype was picked up a small number of times. The chain couples TRBV6-5 to TRBJ2-7; 8 bases are a match to TRBD1. The V gene's germline CDR1 is MNHEY and CDR2 SVGAGI. After removal of 5 bases from V and 6 bases from J, the junction contained 18 bases not matched to a gene. The CDR3 loop spans 17 amino acids. The CDR3 spells CASSHGHPMTGEAEQYF. CDR3 coding DNA: TGTGCCAGCAGTCACGGCCATCCTATGACAGGGGAGGCCGAGCAGTACTTC.

This chain connects TRBV6-8 to TRBJ2-5; 9 bases map to TRBD1. Germline V lookup: CDR1 MNHGY, CDR2 SAAAGT. The CDR3 length is 15 residues. Trimming cost V 1 base and J 3 bases; bases outside gene matches: 3. The CDR3 sequence is CASSYWDRAKETQYF. The CDR3 region has the DNA TGTGCCAGCAGTTACTGGGACAGGGCGAAAGAGACCCAGTACTTC.

Note on this clonotype: A read error is possible here, since a much larger clone lies one base away. This chain connects TRBV7-8 to TRBJ2-7, with a weak D call TRBD1 (5 bases). CDR1 SGHVS and CDR2 FQNEAQ come from the germline V gene. The CDR3 is made up of 17 amino acids. As DNA, the CDR3 is TGTGTCAGCAGCTTACCCTATACAGGTTCAAGCTCCTACGAGCAGTACTTC. This gives the protein CVSSLPYTGSSSYEQYF.

The chain employs TRBV19 and TRBJ2-2; D might be TRBD1 or TRBD2, each matching 5 bases. The CDR3 has 15 amino acids. Per the germline V gene, CDR1 is LNHDA and CDR2 is SQIVND (reference sequence). V was cut by 3 bases and J by 7 bases, with 15 bases left in between. In DNA, the CDR3 is TGTGCCAGTAGTATTGAGGGGACCGTCGGCGGGGAGCTGTTTTTT. This gives the protein CASSIEGTVGGELFF.